These T cell receptor beta chains were read from a single sample in a study of OX40 agonist ivuxolimab in advanced cancers. Assay used: immunoSEQ multiplex PCR; TCRdb lists only in-frame clones, some missing. The sample has about 110,000 clones; under 95% are singletons. The starting material was CD4+ or CD8+ T cells sorted from blood, obtained in a trial of the OX40 agonist ivuxolimab. The origin of the receptors is an adult with an advanced solid tumor such as melanoma, head and neck, liver or kidney cancer. The CDR3 runs from the conserved cysteine through the conserved F or W. D genes are given only for firm matches. Clone size appears in some rows only: once, few, many, or a class for an expanded clone.

v_call: TRBV11-3
d_call: NA
clone_size: NA
j_call: TRBJ1-2
cdr3_aa: CASSPRIANYGYTF
cdr3_nt: TGTGCCAGCAGCCCAAGGATCGCTAACTATGGCTACACCTTC

v_call: TRBV5-6
d_call: NA
clone_size: once
j_call: TRBJ2-2
cdr3_aa: CASSFLFEGGTGELFF
cdr3_nt: TGTGCCAGCAGCTTTCTCTTCGAAGGGGGCACCGGGGAGCTGTTTTTT

v_call: TRBV10-3
d_call: NA
clone_size: NA
j_call: TRBJ1-2
cdr3_aa: CAISYKDTRGYGYTF
cdr3_nt: TGTGCCATCAGTTATAAGGACACCCGAGGGTATGGCTACACCTTC

v_call: TRBV5-4
d_call: NA
clone_size: NA
j_call: TRBJ2-3
cdr3_aa: CASSLETSTDTQYF
cdr3_nt: TGTGCCAGCAGCTTGGAGACTAGCACAGATACGCAGTATTTT

v_call: TRBV6-5
d_call: NA
clone_size: NA
j_call: TRBJ2-7
cdr3_aa: CASKGQLEQYF
cdr3_nt: TGTGCCAGCAAAGGACAGCTCGAGCAGTACTTC

v_call: TRBV5-8
d_call: TRBD2
clone_size: NA
j_call: TRBJ2-3
cdr3_aa: CASSWPAGDSRADTQYF
cdr3_nt: TGTGCCAGCAGCTGGCCTGCGGGGGACTCTCGGGCAGATACGCAGTATTTT

v_call: TRBV10-2
d_call: NA
clone_size: NA
j_call: TRBJ2-5
cdr3_aa: CASSEWSETQYF
cdr3_nt: TGCGCCAGCAGTGAATGGTCGGAGACCCAGTACTTC

v_call: TRBV27
d_call: TRBD1
clone_size: NA
j_call: TRBJ1-3
cdr3_aa: CANTSDIGQGATGNTIYF
cdr3_nt: TGTGCCAACACGTCGGATATCGGACAGGGGGCTACTGGAAACACCATATATTTT

v_call: TRBV7-3
d_call: NA
clone_size: NA
j_call: TRBJ2-7
cdr3_aa: CASSLGALYEQYF
cdr3_nt: TGTGCCAGCAGCTTAGGTGCTCTCTACGAGCAGTACTTC

v_call: TRBV7-8
d_call: NA
clone_size: NA
j_call: TRBJ1-2
cdr3_aa: CASSLGWGGPPPGYGYTF
cdr3_nt: TGTGCCAGCAGCTTAGGTTGGGGGGGTCCCCCTCCAGGCTATGGCTACACCTTC

v_call: TRBV5-1
d_call: TRBD2
clone_size: NA
j_call: TRBJ2-3
cdr3_aa: CASSLGLAGSRDTQYF
cdr3_nt: TGCGCCAGCAGTTTGGGACTAGCGGGATCCCGAGATACGCAGTATTTT

v_call: TRBV11-3
d_call: NA
clone_size: NA
j_call: TRBJ2-1
cdr3_aa: CASSFSWSYNEQFF
cdr3_nt: TGTGCCAGCAGCTTTTCTTGGTCCTACAATGAGCAGTTCTTC

v_call: TRBV15
d_call: TRBD1
clone_size: NA
j_call: TRBJ2-1
cdr3_aa: CATSRVRQGTSYQFF
cdr3_nt: TGTGCCACCAGCAGAGTTAGACAGGGGACCTCTTATCAGTTCTTC

v_call: TRBV5-1
d_call: NA
clone_size: once
j_call: TRBJ1-3
cdr3_aa: CASRQGAGNTIYF
cdr3_nt: TGCGCCAGCAGACAGGGTGCTGGAAACACCATATATTTT

v_call: TRBV2
d_call: NA
clone_size: NA
j_call: TRBJ1-1
cdr3_aa: CASNKGGGRTEAFF
cdr3_nt: TGTGCCAGCAACAAAGGGGGTGGACGAACTGAAGCTTTCTTT

v_call: TRBV27
d_call: TRBD1
clone_size: NA
j_call: TRBJ1-2
cdr3_aa: CASSFRGSYYGYTF
cdr3_nt: TGTGCCAGCAGTTTCAGGGGGTCCTACTATGGCTACACCTTC

v_call: TRBV23-1
d_call: NA
clone_size: NA
j_call: TRBJ1-4
cdr3_aa: CASSQSRAGSLTNEKLFF
cdr3_nt: TGCGCCAGCAGTCAATCCCGGGCAGGGAGCTTAACTAATGAAAAACTGTTTTTT

v_call: TRBV2
d_call: NA
clone_size: NA
j_call: TRBJ2-2
cdr3_aa: CASSPPGGANTGELFF
cdr3_nt: TGTGCCAGCAGTCCACCGGGCGGGGCGAACACCGGGGAGCTGTTTTTT

v_call: TRBV7-9
d_call: TRBD1
clone_size: NA
j_call: TRBJ2-7
cdr3_aa: CASSLSGDRGGSYEQYF
cdr3_nt: TGTGCCAGCAGCTTATCGGGGGACAGGGGCGGCTCCTACGAGCAGTACTTC

v_call: TRBV5-1
d_call: TRBD1
clone_size: NA
j_call: TRBJ2-7
cdr3_aa: CASSSNSGTGVSYEQYF
cdr3_nt: TGCGCCAGCAGCTCGAATTCCGGGACAGGTGTATCCTACGAGCAGTACTTC

v_call: TRBV6-6
d_call: NA
clone_size: NA
j_call: TRBJ1-6
cdr3_aa: CASSPQSPGNNSPLHF
cdr3_nt: TGTGCCAGCAGTCCCCAATCCCCGGGGAATAATTCACCCCTCCACTTT

v_call: TRBV5-1
d_call: TRBD2
clone_size: NA
j_call: TRBJ2-2
cdr3_aa: CASSSTSGGPPGELFF
cdr3_nt: TGCGCCAGCAGCTCCACTAGCGGGGGGCCCCCCGGGGAGCTGTTTTTT

v_call: TRBV30
d_call: NA
clone_size: NA
j_call: TRBJ2-7
cdr3_aa: CAWSASSYEQYF
cdr3_nt: TGTGCCTGGAGTGCGAGCTCCTACGAGCAGTACTTC

v_call: TRBV6-5
d_call: NA
clone_size: NA
j_call: TRBJ2-1
cdr3_aa: CASSPATGSYNEQFF
cdr3_nt: TGTGCCAGCAGTCCGGCAACAGGGTCCTACAATGAGCAGTTCTTC

v_call: TRBV30
d_call: NA
clone_size: NA
j_call: TRBJ2-1
cdr3_aa: CAWGNNHEQFF
cdr3_nt: TGTGCCTGGGGGAACAACCACGAGCAGTTCTTC

v_call: TRBV11-2
d_call: NA
clone_size: NA
j_call: TRBJ2-3
cdr3_aa: CASSLSAPGTPASTDTQYF
cdr3_nt: TGTGCCAGCAGCTTATCCGCCCCCGGGACTCCGGCTAGCACAGATACGCAGTATTTT

v_call: TRBV2
d_call: TRBD1
clone_size: NA
j_call: TRBJ1-2
cdr3_aa: CASSGTGRGHTF
cdr3_nt: TGTGCCAGCAGTGGGACAGGGAGGGGCCACACCTTC

v_call: TRBV2
d_call: NA
clone_size: NA
j_call: TRBJ1-6
cdr3_aa: CASRSGTSKYSPLHF
cdr3_nt: TGTGCCAGTCGTTCTGGGACTTCTAAGTACTCACCCCTCCACTTT

v_call: TRBV7-7
d_call: TRBD2
clone_size: NA
j_call: TRBJ2-2
cdr3_aa: CASSLDASGGEDGELFF
cdr3_nt: TGTGCTAGCAGCTTAGATGCTAGCGGGGGGGAGGACGGGGAGCTGTTTTTT

v_call: TRBV7-2
d_call: NA
clone_size: NA
j_call: TRBJ1-4
cdr3_aa: CASSLFRGQEGEKLFF
cdr3_nt: TGTGCCAGCAGCTTATTTCGGGGGCAGGAGGGTGAAAAACTGTTTTTT

v_call: TRBV6-5
d_call: NA
clone_size: once
j_call: TRBJ1-4
cdr3_aa: CASAPGQLNEKLFF
cdr3_nt: TGTGCCAGCGCTCCGGGGCAGCTTAATGAAAAACTGTTTTTT

v_call: TRBV6-5
d_call: NA
clone_size: NA
j_call: TRBJ1-2
cdr3_aa: CASSRQEYGYTF
cdr3_nt: TGTGCCAGCAGCCGACAGGAGTATGGCTACACCTTC

v_call: TRBV6-4
d_call: TRBD2
clone_size: NA
j_call: TRBJ2-7
cdr3_aa: CASRWTSGTYEQYF
cdr3_nt: TGTGCCAGCAGGTGGACTAGCGGGACATACGAGCAGTACTTC

v_call: TRBV18
d_call: NA
clone_size: once
j_call: TRBJ1-4
cdr3_aa: CASSPGTNEKLFF
cdr3_nt: TGTGCCAGCTCACCCGGGACTAATGAAAAACTGTTTTTT

v_call: TRBV5-1
d_call: NA
clone_size: NA
j_call: TRBJ2-3
cdr3_aa: CASSLLTGGSDTQYF
cdr3_nt: TGCGCCAGCAGCTTGTTAACGGGGGGCTCAGATACGCAGTATTTT

v_call: TRBV7-8
d_call: TRBD2
clone_size: once
j_call: TRBJ2-5
cdr3_aa: CASSLVASGGAGETQYF
cdr3_nt: TGTGCCAGCAGCTTAGTGGCCAGCGGGGGGGCCGGGGAGACCCAGTACTTC

v_call: TRBV19
d_call: NA
clone_size: NA
j_call: TRBJ2-2
cdr3_aa: CASSWKQNTGELFF
cdr3_nt: TGTGCCAGTAGTTGGAAGCAGAACACCGGGGAGCTGTTTTTT

v_call: TRBV14
d_call: NA
clone_size: NA
j_call: TRBJ1-1
cdr3_aa: CASSLRVRDTEAFF
cdr3_nt: TGTGCCAGCAGCCTCAGGGTCAGGGACACTGAAGCTTTCTTT

v_call: TRBV6-6
d_call: TRBD1
clone_size: NA
j_call: TRBJ1-2
cdr3_aa: CASSQRDSYGYTF
cdr3_nt: TGTGCCAGCAGTCAGCGGGACAGCTATGGCTACACCTTC

v_call: TRBV18
d_call: TRBD2
clone_size: few
j_call: TRBJ2-1
cdr3_aa: CASSPQRTSGSANEQFF
cdr3_nt: TGTGCCAGCTCACCGCAACGGACTAGCGGGAGTGCCAATGAGCAGTTCTTC

v_call: TRBV5-1
d_call: TRBD2
clone_size: NA
j_call: TRBJ2-5
cdr3_aa: CASSLEWTSGSETQYF
cdr3_nt: TGCGCCAGCAGCTTGGAATGGACTAGCGGCTCCGAGACCCAGTACTTC

v_call: TRBV5-4
d_call: NA
clone_size: NA
j_call: TRBJ2-7
cdr3_aa: CASSLDRPSYEQYF
cdr3_nt: TGTGCCAGCAGCTTGGACAGGCCCTCCTACGAGCAGTACTTC